This T cell receptor beta chain was sequenced for a study of CD8 T cells in Susac syndrome. About the study: The sequenced Susac syndrome patients included six who had clinically active disease and eight who were in remission. Findings and caveats of the study: It was acknowledged in the study that its TCR sequencing and HLA analysis involved a relatively small number of individuals.

The RNA, 0.5 to 1 ug, was put through reverse transcription using random hexamers. Amplification of TCR beta CDR3 was carried out by immunoSEQ multiplex PCR, which covered 54 Vbeta and 13 Jbeta segments. TCRdb fed the immunoSEQ multiplex PCR reads into MiXCR, producing one record per CDR3 protein. The table records about 160,000 distinct CDR3 sequences, approximately 95% of them present only once. A word on this clonotype: What it binds is not known.

This CDR3 has 13 residues. V lost 4 bases, J lost 14 bases, and 20 bases lay in between. Germline V gene lookup returns CDR1 LGHDT and CDR2 YNNKEL (reference sequence). V and J are TRBV3-1 and TRBJ2-5, with D possibly called TRBD1 or TRBD2 (6 bases each). The specimen sequenced was CD4+ T cells from PBMCs. The receptor was derived from a human donor with Susac syndrome. The CDR3 nucleotides read TGTGCCAGCAGCCGGAATGACGGGGGCCGATCTTACTTC. The encoded protein is CASSRNDGGRSYF.